A single sample gave rise to the 20 T cell receptor beta chains below, sequenced in a study of blood T cell repertoires in COVID-19. Using immunoSEQ multiplex PCR, the repertoire was profiled, and TCRdb retains in-frame clones only, with some absent. Among 300,000 to 450,000 clones listed, about 87% were seen once. Sequencing was performed on peripheral blood. The receptor source for this set is a woman aged 60-75 years with COVID-19, enrolled during active disease.

The chain has TRBV5-5 and TRBJ2-1; 15 bases fit TRBD2. Germline CDR1 SGHKS, CDR2 YYEKEE (reference sequence). The CDR3 spans 20 residues. With V trimmed by 4 bases and J by 3 bases, 14 bases remained unmatched. The CDR3 is CASSTEGGLAGGLDYNEQFF. The CDR3 DNA follows: TGTGCCAGCAGCACCGAAGGGGGACTAGCGGGGGGCCTGGACTACAATGAGCAGTTCTTC.

This clone was seen just once. This chain uses TRBV19 with TRBJ1-5; D gene unclear. CDR3 length: 14 residues. Germline loops: CDR1 LNHDA, CDR2 SQIVND (reference sequence). With 5 bases removed from V and 3 bases from J, the gap between germline ends came to 11 bases. The CDR3 region is CASSLGDNNQPQHF. The CDR3 coding sequence is TGTGCCAGTAGTCTCGGGGATAACAATCAGCCCCAGCATTTT.

In regard to this clone: Its ends do not fully match the called genes, so a read error is possible. The genes are TRBV6-1 and TRBJ1-2; 8 bases are shared with TRBD1. The CDR3 covers 13 residues. Germline loops: CDR1 MNHNS, CDR2 SASEGT. This chain's CDR3 is CASSEDRGYGYTF. CDR3 DNA sequence: TGTGCCAGCAGCGAAGACAGGGGCTATGGCTACACCTTC.

This chain joins TRBV7-9 and TRBJ2-7, with D possibly matching TRBD2 (6 bases). V was clipped by 3 bases and J by 6 bases, with 12 bases between them. This CDR3 has 13 amino acids. Germline-derived CDR1 and CDR2 are SEHNR and FQNEAQ (reference sequence). Here the CDR3 reads CASSFTGVGEQYF. CDR3 DNA: TGTGCCAGCAGCTTCACGGGGGTCGGCGAGCAGTACTTC.

The gene calls are TRBV3-1 (or the pseudogene TRBV3-2) and TRBJ1-2; 7 nucleotides agree with TRBD1. CDR3 size: 14 residues. After removal of 4 bases from V and 6 bases from J, the junction contained 8 bases not matched to a gene. Germline V CDR1 and CDR2: LGHDT, YNNKEL (reference sequence). This CDR3 is CASSRGGTVNGYTF. The CDR3 DNA is TGTGCCAGCAGCCGAGGTGGGACAGTTAATGGCTACACCTTC.

CDR3 in DNA: TGTGCCAGCAGCTTTACTAGCGGGGGAAGCACAGATACGCAGTATTTT. Protein: CASSFTSGGSTDTQYF. This chain joins TRBV7-3 and TRBJ2-3; 11 bases are a match to TRBD2. Germline V gene lookup returns CDR1 SGHTA and CDR2 FQGTGA. The CDR3 runs 16 residues. V shed 3 bases, J shed 0 bases, and the junction held 2 bases outside the gene matches.

The V gene is TRBV18, the J gene TRBJ1-5, with a weak D call TRBD1 (5 bases). This CDR3 is 16 amino acids long. Germline lookup yields CDR1 KGHSH and CDR2 LQKENI. V dropped 6 bases and J dropped 2 bases, with 17 bases sitting between them. The CDR3 nucleotides are TGTGCCAGCTCCCAAACTCCGGGAGGGGGCAATCAGCCCCAGCATTTT. Translated: CASSQTPGGGNQPQHF.

This clone was seen only once. The chain carries TRBV29-1 and TRBJ1-4; tentatively, D is TRBD1 (5 bases). CDR1 is SQVTM, CDR2 ANQGSEA, per germline. V was cut by 7 bases and J by 4 bases, with 16 bases left in between. CDR3 length: 14 residues. The CDR3 sequence: CSGSRGVLNEKLFF. The CDR3 region has the DNA TGCAGCGGCTCCCGGGGGGTCCTTAATGAAAAACTGTTTTTT.

The chain links TRBV18 to TRBJ2-1; tentative D call: TRBD1 (5 bases). With 1 base removed from V and 4 bases from J, the gap between germline ends came to 11 bases. Germline CDR1 is KGHSH and CDR2 is LQKENI. This CDR3 contains 15 residues. CDR3 sequence (DNA): TGTGCCAGCTCACCACTCCCGACAGCTTACAATGAGCAGTTCTTC. Its translation: CASSPLPTAYNEQFF.

The CDR3 bases are TGCGCCAGCAGCCGGGGGACCGGGACAGGGTTATACGAGCAGTACTTC. Translating gives CASSRGTGTGLYEQYF. The chain has TRBV4-1 and TRBJ2-7; 9 bases map to TRBD1. The germline gives CDR1 MGHRA, CDR2 YSYEKL. J was trimmed by 4 bases and V by 4 bases; bases with no gene match: 11. This CDR3 contains 16 residues.

This chain connects TRBV6-8 to TRBJ2-7; D unclear. Germline V gene sequence: CDR1 MNHGY, CDR2 SAAAGT. Trimming took 6 bases from V and 5 from J, leaving 8 bases between them. This CDR3 comprises 11 residues. This CDR3 is CASSTINEQYF. In nucleotides, the CDR3 is TGTGCCAGCAGCACAATAAACGAGCAGTACTTC.

A single count supports this clone. This sample also contains other DNA sequences that code for the same CDR3. The chain recombines TRBV3-1 (or the pseudogene TRBV3-2) with TRBJ1-1; TRBD1 aligns across 8 bases. V was pared by 3 bases and J by 1 base, with 1 base of the junction left unmatched. This CDR3 contains 14 residues. CDR1 LGHDT and CDR2 YNNKEL come from the germline V gene (reference sequence). As DNA, the CDR3 is TGTGCCAGCAGCCAGGGGACAGGGAACACTGAAGCTTTCTTT. Its translation: CASSQGTGNTEAFF.

The chain uses TRBV19 and TRBJ1-4; 10 bases are a match to TRBD1. The CDR3 is made up of 13 amino acids. The junction had 7 bases not matched to a gene; V was cut back by 10 bases and J by 8 bases. In germline, CDR1 is LNHDA, CDR2 SQIVND (reference sequence). The CDR3 protein is CAIRETGGEKLFF. CDR3 DNA sequence: TGTGCCATTAGGGAGACAGGGGGCGAAAAACTGTTTTTT. Full variable domain (remainder filled in from reference TRBV19 and TRBJ1-4): DGGITQSPKYLFRKEGQNVTLSCEQNLNHDAMYWYRQDPGQGLRLIYYSQIVNDFQKGDIAEGYSVSREKKESFPLTVTSAQKNPTAFYLCAIRETGGEKLFFGSGTQLSVL.

This rearrangement joins TRBV5-4 to TRBJ1-5; perhaps TRBD1 as D (5 bases). There are 13 residues in the CDR3. V lost 0 bases and J 7 bases, leaving 8 bases between the germline ends. CDR1 and CDR2 (germline): SGHNT, YYREEE (reference sequence). The CDR3 loop is CASSLDGGQPQHF. The CDR3 DNA reads as TGTGCCAGCAGCTTGGACGGGGGGCAGCCCCAGCATTTT.

DNA for the CDR3: TGTGCCATCATGGCGACTAGCGCAAGCTCCTACAATGAGCAGTTCTTC. It codes for CAIMATSASSYNEQFF. The chain couples TRBV10-3 to TRBJ2-1; TRBD2 matches at 8 bases. Looked up from germline, CDR1 is ENHRY and CDR2 is SYGVKD. V dropped 7 bases and J dropped 0; count of bases not matched to a gene: 8. CDR3 length: 16 amino acids.

With regard to this clone: One junction end disagrees with the germline gene, perhaps due to a read error. This chain connects TRBV5-6 to TRBJ2-1, with 12 bases lining up with TRBD2. There are 15 residues in the CDR3. CDR1 and CDR2 (germline): SGHDT, YYEEEE. CDR3 DNA: TGTGCCAGCAGCTTTATCTCCGCTAGCGGGGGGGCCTTCCTCTTC. It encodes CASSFISASGGAFLF.

V gene TRBV19 combines with J gene TRBJ1-5; possible D gene TRBD1, 5 bases. Trimming took off 5 bases at V and 7 bases at J, with 18 bases between the two ends. In germline, CDR1 is LNHDA, CDR2 SQIVND (reference sequence). The length of the CDR3 is 15 residues. CDR3 protein: CASSLRDGSGQPQHF. The DNA of the CDR3 is TGTGCCAGTAGTTTACGGGACGGAAGCGGGCAGCCCCAGCATTTT.

This rearrangement joins TRBV1 to TRBJ2-3; the table's TRBD2 call for D was not verified on the DNA. TRBV1 is marked as a pseudogene. This CDR3 contains 15 residues. CDR3 protein: CTSSPSRLSADTQYF. As DNA, the CDR3 is TGCACCAGCAGTCCTAGTCGCTTAAGTGCAGATACGCAGTATTTT.

A word on this clone: Other DNA sequences in the sample encode the same CDR3. The chain joins TRBV6-5 to TRBJ2-7, with D maybe TRBD1 (6 bases). Germline CDR1 reads MNHEY; CDR2 reads SVGAGI. V was trimmed by 0 bases and J by 2 bases, leaving 11 bases between them. The CDR3 has 15 residues. The CDR3 DNA follows: TGTGCCAGCAGTTACTCCCTGACAGGACCCTACGAGCAGTACTTC. Translation gives CASSYSLTGPYEQYF.

The rearrangement links TRBV28 to TRBJ2-5; 7 positions agree with TRBD2. The CDR3 is 12 residues long. V was clipped by 10 bases and J by 5 bases; unmatched bases: 7. Looked up from germline, CDR1 is MDHEN and CDR2 is SYDVKM. The CDR3 spells CATMIAGETQYF. The CDR3 bases are TGTGCCACGATGATAGCGGGTGAGACCCAGTACTTC.